This record concerns one T cell receptor (beta chain) sequence. Its antigen remains unidentified. No clone much larger than this one lies a single base away; base qualities are absent. The cohort was made up of 500 to 850 healthy bone marrow donors. At the time of sampling, all cohort members were nominally healthy, though unrecorded immune exposures were likely present. The donor was CMV seropositive and belonged to the group of 250 to 300 seropositive cohort members. A peripheral blood sample was provided by each donor, and peripheral blood mononuclear cells were used for TCR beta sequencing. Genomic DNA extraction from the blood cell samples was performed with the Qiagen DNeasy Blood Extraction Kit. The source of the sample is a study of cytomegalovirus exposure and HLA in healthy donors (dated by TCRdb to about 2017). Some background on the complete study: In an earlier analysis of 550 to 750 of the donors, 276 Gb of sequence data and approximately 120 million unique TCR beta sequences from roughly 200 million T cells were reported. An early release that covered fewer than 750 HLA-typed donors contained about 290 gigabases of sequencing data and 65 million to 100 million unique TCR sequences. Among the approximately 400 genotyped donors, approximately 81% belonged to the genetic ancestry cluster associated with self-reported Caucasian donors. The aim of the study was to test whether cataloging public T cell receptors could identify signatures of past pathogen exposure. The study used immunosequencing to profile the T cell repertoires of around 600 subjects and linked those repertoires to cytomegalovirus serostatus. A separate validation cohort of over 95 different subjects was used in addition to the roughly 720-subject first cohort. To predict cytomegalovirus infection status, the study brought together high-throughput TCR immunosequencing, statistical association of individual TCRs with disease status, and machine learning. To study patterns of TCR occurrence, a later analysis re-analyzed previously published TCR beta repertoires from 700 or so donors and added high-resolution HLA genotyping. Rather than using new phenotypic data, the later analysis identified candidate immune exposures from TCR beta sequences and from how often those sequences occurred across donors. In an earlier analysis of 587 of the donors, high-throughput TCR beta sequencing was used to judge whether each TCR beta V gene segment behaved as functional or pseudogenic. Donor age, sex, ethnicity and CMV serostatus were compiled together with the repertoire data. Genome-wide SNP genotypes for about three fifths of the 666 donors were used in a later genetic analysis, which treated that subset as a discovery cohort. All discovery cohort repertoires had been generated using a single sequencing platform. Both class I and class II loci were covered by HLA typing, at four-digit resolution. The number of donors typed differed by locus, with roughly 629-640 for A, B, C, DRB1 and DQB1, 522 for DQA1, nearly 610 for DPA1, and under 490 for DPB1. Because of strong linkage in the cohort, 4 to 6 DR-DQ haplotypes were treated as single units for association and clustering. Among roughly 370 genotyped donors of the cohort, an average of 235,054 unique TCR beta nucleotide sequences were sequenced per donor, roughly 20% of them non-productive. Study-level results and caveats: According to a later analysis, most CMV-associated TCR beta chains appeared to be HLA-restricted, and the HLA associations seemed to be driven largely by CMV exposure. A further reported finding was that TCR beta sequences accurately predicted the HLA-A and HLA-B alleles for most subjects in the first cohort. Three of the identified cytomegalovirus-associated TCR beta chains were confirmed in vitro to be specific for cytomegalovirus antigens. Correlated functional status among segregating V segments might reflect linkage disequilibrium, but an unknown experimental factor could not be ruled out. Immune exposure information for the cohort was limited to CMV serostatus. The cohort was sequenced for TCR beta chains only, and without alpha or paired-chain data the features that could be detected were limited. The classifier was reported to diagnose cytomegalovirus status with high specificity and sensitivity in both the original cohort and the validation cohort. Because counts were too low, roughly 16 rarely observed V segments, including chromosome 9 orphons, were left out of the earlier analysis of 500 to 750 of the donors. Because HLA typing was unavailable for some donors at each locus, only the typed subset was used in association tests. In a later analysis, HLA-associated TCR beta chains showed more clonal expansion and lower generation probabilities than non-associated chains that were equally common. An association between a missense DCLRE1C variant and V-gene and J-gene trimming of TCR beta chains was found in a later genetic analysis and replicated in an independent cohort. Presence/absence analyses assumed roughly uniform sequencing depth across donors, an assumption that may not hold. In a later analysis, several top co-occurrence clusters were reported to appear linked to parvovirus B19, influenza, CMV and Epstein-Barr virus. A later analysis found that TCR association rates varied across HLA loci, with DRB1 alleles showing the most associated TCRs and HLA-C alleles the fewest. According to a later genetic analysis, donors in an Asian-associated ancestry cluster had fewer N-insertions in productive TCRs than the approximately 670-donor mean. The study gave a list of 150 to 200 TCR beta chains associated with cytomegalovirus. It was suggested by the authors that the approach could potentially be generalized to other disease states and immunological phenotypes. Broadly in line with IMGT annotations, most TCR beta V segments showed up in productive rearrangements about 90% or about 30% of the time in an earlier analysis of several hundred of the donors. Some IMGT-functional V segments, including TRBV6-2 and TRBV6-3, could not be distinguished by the 87-base-pair reads and were therefore excluded. In a later analysis, more than 15,000 TCR beta sequences were associated with specific HLA alleles at a false discovery rate of 0.05. Across donors, most TCR sequences were observed very rarely, whereas some public TCRs were present in many individuals. A cluster of highly shared sequence variants was judged likely to be a technical artifact of the sequencing pipeline. Strong co-occurrence of HLA alleles, especially DR and DQ, made assigning TCR associations to individual alleles difficult.

The receptor library was made with the immunoSEQ multiplex PCR assay. A mixture of 60 forward primers for TCR Vbeta segments and 13 reverse primers for TCR Jbeta segments was used in the multiplex PCR. Amplification of the CDR3 region of rearranged TCR beta genes was performed with a multiplex PCR assay on genomic DNA. On the Illumina HiSeq System, the amplified TCR beta libraries were sequenced as 87-base-pair reads. In the source study's methods: A later analysis tallied around 80 million unique TCR beta chains across the 600 to 700 repertoires, and around 12 million of those chains were shared by two or more donors. Raw reads were error-corrected and collapsed into unique sequences by a nearest-neighbor algorithm in which closely related sequences were merged to remove PCR and sequencing errors. CDR3 sequences were aligned to IMGT reference sequences to assign V, D and J gene segments. For a sequence to be retained, a match of at least six nucleotides was required to both a V gene segment and a J gene segment. Rearrangements were classified as productive when the CDR3 lacked stop codons and remained in frame with V and J, and all other rearrangements were classified as non-productive. Following IMGT convention, CDR3 was defined as the stretch from the second conserved V-encoded cysteine up to the conserved J-encoded phenylalanine. The earlier analysis of some 600 of the donors excluded sequences that lacked an unambiguous match to a single V gene segment. In an earlier analysis of some 590 of the donors, a V segment was called functional when productive rearrangements were above 56.7%, and segregating when the standard deviation between donors exceeded 5%. A statistical classification framework was built to diagnose cytomegalovirus status from the catalog of TCR beta chain sequences. In a later analysis, TCR nucleotide sequences were compared against IMGT/GENE-DB human TR gene sequences so that V and J genes could be assigned. In a later analysis, CDR3 sequences and most-parsimonious VDJ recombination scenarios were assigned using the TCRdist pipeline. A later analysis defined each TCR beta chain by its CDR3 amino acid sequence plus V-gene family, and excluded reads lacking a unique V-gene family. A later analysis removed 500 to 650 highly shared, low-generation-probability nucleotide sequences to deal with suspected cross-contamination and a sequencing artifact. For each public chain, a later analysis derived a clonal expansion index from normalized ranks of inferred template counts within each repertoire. In a later analysis, generation probabilities were computed using a VDJ recombination model fitted to out-of-frame rearrangements, and the results were checked against IGoR. Hypergeometric tests were used in a later analysis to score TCR-TCR, TCR-HLA and TCR-CMV co-occurrence, with a repertoire-size bias correction applied to the TCR pairs. False discovery rates were estimated in a later analysis by permuting HLA or CMV assignments 20 times. A later analysis grouped co-occurring TCRs with DBSCAN, adding TCRdist sequence similarity when clustering within HLA-allele-positive subsets. For co-occurrence clustering, repertoires with fewer than 30,000 or more than 120,000 public chains were excluded, along with five repertoires with anomalous nucleotide sharing. TCRdb carries this immuneACCESS record with in-frame sequences only. Its versions omit some clonotypes, under half of them owing to an unresolved V gene in the studies checked, with the rest unexplained. That table supplies the V and J calls and clone size; D and trimming were determined from the DNA. The sample has 80,000 to 130,000 clones on record, 79% of them singletons. The ten largest clonotypes hold around 4% of the sample.

The CDR3, from cysteine to phenylalanine, totals 18 residues. Kept here is only the CDR3 DNA, which spans 54 bases and is read in frame from base 1. CDR1 and CDR2 were assigned from the germline V gene (reference sequence) as LNHDA and SQIVND. For this chain, trimming is 0 bases at the V end and 2 bases at the J end, and the number of junction bases without a gene match is 3. Rearrangement joined TRBV19 to TRBJ2-2, with 13 junctional bases fitting TRBD2. Input material: PBMCs. The sequence came from a female donor in good health and CMV-seropositive. The CDR3 in this case is CASSIDRLAGGNTGELFF. The DNA sequence is TGTGCCAGTAGTATAGACAGACTAGCGGGGGGCAACACCGGGGAGCTGTTTTTT. With the rest looked up from the reference TRBV19 and TRBJ2-2 genes rather than sequenced, the full variable domain is DGGITQSPKYLFRKEGQNVTLSCEQNLNHDAMYWYRQDPGQGLRLIYYSQIVNDFQKGDIAEGYSVSREKKESFPLTVTSAQKNPTAFYLCASSIDRLAGGNTGELFFGEGSRLTVL.